This T cell receptor (beta chain) was obtained from a study of OX40 agonist ivuxolimab in advanced cancers. Study-level background: Intravenous ivuxolimab was administered to patients every 2 weeks at 0.01 to 10 mg/kg. Two patients with cutaneous melanoma and one with hepatocellular carcinoma, three in total, showed partial responses.

CDR1 and CDR2 (germline): ENHRY, SYGVKD. V dropped 4 bases and J dropped 1 base, with 7 bases sitting between them. This CDR3 is built from 14 residues. The protocol was immunoSEQ multiplex PCR, while the TCRdb copy is restricted to in-frame clones and leaves out a portion. The sample gives 50,000 to 75,000 clones, 87% of which show up once; 0.3% to 0.35% is in the top ten. This receptor was obtained from an adult with an advanced solid tumor such as melanoma, head and neck, liver or kidney cancer. The rearrangement uses TRBV10-3 and TRBJ2-2, with D tentatively TRBD2 (5 bases). Specimen: CD4+ or CD8+ T cells sorted from blood, collected in a trial of the OX40 agonist ivuxolimab. CDR3 in amino acids: CAISAAGNTGELFF. For the CDR3, the DNA is TGTGCCATCAGTGCGGCGGGGAACACCGGGGAGCTGTTTTTT.